One sample yielded the 29 T cell receptor beta chains listed below, sequenced in a study of cytomegalovirus exposure and HLA in healthy donors. The PCR ran on 60 Vbeta and 13 Jbeta primers. Profiling relied on immunoSEQ multiplex PCR, and the TCRdb table lists in-frame clones only, not all of them. The table lists about 69,000 clones, around 70% of them singletons. What was sequenced was PBMCs. These receptors were obtained from a woman between 25 and 40 years old in good health and CMV-seronegative.

The table lists this clone with a few counts. CDR3 sequence reads: CASYTPRRTGDNEQFF. The CDR3 coding sequence is TGTGCCAGCTATACGCCTAGGCGGACAGGGGACAATGAGCAGTTCTTC. The genes are TRBV7-9 and TRBJ2-1; 9 positions agree with TRBD1. The CDR3 runs to 16 residues. CDR1 and CDR2 (germline): SEHNR, FQNEAQ (reference sequence). V gave up 8 bases and J gave up 5 bases; unmatched junction bases: 13. Using reference TRBV7-9 and TRBJ2-1 for the parts outside the CDR3, the full variable domain is DTGVSQNPRHKITKRGQNVTFRCDPISEHNRLYWYRQTLGQGPEFLTYFQNEAQLEKSRLLSDRFSAERPKGSFSTLEIQRTEQGDSAMYLCASYTPRRTGDNEQFFGPGTRLTVL.

This clone has more than one count but fewer than ten. V usage is TRBV25-1 and J usage is TRBJ2-7; unclear D gene. Germline CDR1 and CDR2: MGHDK and SYGVNS. V was shortened by 1 base and J by 3 bases, with 10 bases between the two germline ends. The CDR3 is made up of 14 amino acids. CDR3 bases: TGTGCCAGCAGTGAATTCGCAGGTAGCTACGAGCAGTACTTC. This sequence encodes CASSEFAGSYEQYF.

V is TRBV7-3 and J is TRBJ2-5; 7 nucleotides align to TRBD1. Matching the DNA end better, TRBJ2-7 makes the J call doubtful. This CDR3 has 14 residues. CDR1 and CDR2 from the germline V gene are SGHTA and FQGTGA. The CDR3 DNA reads as TGTGCCAGCAGCTTAGGTGGACAGGCCTACGAGCAGTACTTC. Its protein is CASSLGGQAYEQYF.

By frequency in the sample, this clone is medium-sized. The chain employs TRBV29-1 and TRBJ1-6; possible D gene TRBD1, 5 bases. The CDR3 is made up of 13 amino acids. The ends were cut back, 5 bases at V and 10 bases at J, with 15 bases in the middle. Germline lookup yields CDR1 SQVTM and CDR2 ANQGSEA. CDR3 sequence (DNA): TGCAGCGTTTCTTCGGGGGAAGGGTCACCCCTCCACTTT. Amino acid sequence: CSVSSGEGSPLHF.

The chain's CDR3 is CSVGVIQGNTEAFF. CDR3 nucleotide sequence: TGCAGCGTGGGGGTTATACAGGGGAACACTGAAGCTTTCTTT. The chain couples TRBV29-1 to TRBJ1-1, with D perhaps matching TRBD1 (6 bases). The CDR3 loop spans 14 amino acids. Trimming removed 6 bases at V and 1 base at J, with 15 bases between. Per germline, CDR1 SQVTM and CDR2 ANQGSEA.

The rearrangement joins TRBV4-1 to TRBJ1-3; D ambiguous. The CDR3 sequence is 18 residues long. Germline loops: CDR1 MGHRA, CDR2 YSYEKL. V was trimmed by 0 bases and J by 1 base, leaving 16 bases between them. CDR3 DNA: TGCGCCAGCAGCCAAGAAGAATATAGGTACAGATCTGGAAACACCATATATTTT. Residues: CASSQEEYRYRSGNTIYF.

This clone was counted only a few times. The CDR3 bases are TGTGCCAGCAGCAGGGACAGGGCCCAAGAGACCCAGTACTTC. This sequence encodes CASSRDRAQETQYF. The chain uses TRBV5-4 and TRBJ2-5, with 9 bases that match TRBD1. Germline V gives CDR1 SGHNT, CDR2 YYREEE (reference sequence). The J segment lost 1 base and the V segment lost 4 bases, leaving 2 bases of the junction unmatched. The CDR3 consists of 14 residues.

This chain uses TRBV11-3 with TRBJ1-1; the match to TRBD1 covers 9 bases. CDR1 and CDR2 from the germline V gene are SGHNT and YENEEA. CDR3 length: 16 amino acids. Trimming removed 5 bases from V and 1 base from J; junction bases left unmatched: 8. CDR3 coding DNA: TGTGCCAGCAGCCACAGGGGGCAGACCTCGAACACTGAAGCTTTCTTT. It codes for CASSHRGQTSNTEAFF.

The table lists this clone with a count of one. The chain joins TRBV14 to TRBJ1-3, with a tentative D call TRBD1 (6 bases). The CDR3 has 14 residues. The V gene lost 4 bases and the J gene lost 4 bases, with 11 bases spanning the gap. Germline CDR1 SGHDN, CDR2 FVKESK. CDR3 nucleotide sequence: TGTGCCAGCAGCCTAGCAGGGGCCGGAAACACCATATATTTT. Its protein is CASSLAGAGNTIYF.

This clone was observed a few times. Here the CDR3 DNA reads TGTGCCAGCAGTCTTGGGGCTAGGAAAGAGCAGTACTTC. Amino acid sequence: CASSLGARKEQYF. The chain is built from TRBV28 and TRBJ2-7; D is possibly TRBD1 (5 bases). The CDR3 contains 13 residues. V gave up 5 bases and J gave up 7 bases, with 15 bases separating them. Germline CDR1 MDHEN, CDR2 SYDVKM.

V and J are TRBV18 and TRBJ1-1, with D hard to call. The length of the CDR3 is 13 residues. Trimming took off 3 bases at V and 7 bases at J, with 12 bases between the two ends. The germline CDR1 and CDR2 sequences are KGHSH and LQKENI. CDR3 amino acids: CASSPLGSGEAFF. CDR3 DNA: TGTGCCAGCTCACCCCTGGGTAGCGGTGAAGCTTTCTTT.

The rearrangement uses TRBV15 and TRBJ1-2; D is possibly TRBD1 (5 bases). The germline V gene has CDR1 LNHNV and CDR2 YYDKDF (reference sequence). Trimming took off 1 base at V and 7 bases at J, with 13 bases between the two ends. This CDR3 region has 14 residues. The CDR3 sequence is CATSRGGERGGYTF. In DNA form, the CDR3 reads TGTGCCACCAGCAGAGGGGGGGAGCGGGGTGGCTACACCTTC.

The chain recombines TRBV9 with TRBJ1-1; D unresolved. V dropped 4 bases and J dropped 8 bases, with 15 bases sitting between them. The CDR3 loop spans 13 amino acids. Germline CDR1 and CDR2: SGDLS and YYNGEE. CDR3 sequence reads: CASSTRGSPEAFF. As DNA, the CDR3 is TGTGCCAGCAGCACCAGAGGGTCGCCCGAAGCTTTCTTT.

This chain connects TRBV27 to TRBJ2-1; TRBD1 might be the D (7 bases). The germline CDR1 and CDR2 sequences are MNHEY and SMNVEV (reference sequence). CDR3 length equals 20 residues. Between the trimmed V and J ends, which lost 6 bases and 6 bases, there was a span of 33 bases. This CDR3 reads CASSHKSVLRGTDIANEQFF. The CDR3 DNA reads as TGTGCCAGCAGCCATAAATCCGTTCTTCGCGGGACAGACATTGCCAATGAGCAGTTCTTC.

The V and J genes are TRBV11-3 and TRBJ2-3; 8 bases are shared with TRBD2. The CDR3 extends over 15 amino acids. Unmatched junction bases numbered 8, after V lost 5 bases and J lost 4 bases. Germline loops: CDR1 SGHNT, CDR2 YENEEA. CDR3 residues: CASSRLGRGADTQYF. In DNA form, the CDR3 reads TGTGCCAGCAGCAGACTAGGGCGGGGGGCAGATACGCAGTATTTT. The full variable domain, with the rest looked up from reference TRBV11-3 and TRBJ2-3, is EAGVVQSPRYKIIEKKQPVAFWCNPISGHNTLYWYLQNLGQGPELLIRYENEEAVDDSQLPKDRFSAERLKGVDSTLKIQPAELGDSAVYLCASSRLGRGADTQYFGPGTRLTVL.

This rearrangement joins TRBV7-9 to TRBJ1-2; TRBD1 agrees at 7 bases. Germline V gene sequence: CDR1 SEHNR, CDR2 FQNEAQ (reference sequence). V lost 2 bases to trimming and J lost 1 base; unmatched junction nucleotides: 1. The CDR3 has 14 amino acids. CDR3 in amino acids: CASSLQGVNYGYTF. CDR3 coding DNA: TGTGCCAGCAGCTTACAGGGGGTTAACTATGGCTACACCTTC.

This clone occurred a few times. The chain employs TRBV2 and TRBJ1-5; 8 bases fit TRBD1. V was clipped by 5 bases and J by 3 bases; unmatched bases: 9. The CDR3 loop spans 16 amino acids. Germline CDR1 SNHLY, CDR2 FYNNEI. The CDR3 is CASSPRTGIVNQPQHF. In DNA form, the CDR3 reads TGTGCCAGCAGTCCTAGGACAGGGATCGTCAATCAGCCCCAGCATTTT.

The rearrangement links TRBV2 to TRBJ1-1, with 10 positions matching TRBD1. The CDR3 sequence is 14 residues long. Germline values: CDR1 SNHLY, CDR2 FYNNEI. J lost 0 bases, V lost 8 bases, and 3 bases had no gene match. Here the CDR3 DNA reads TGTGCCAGCGGACAGGGGGTGCTGAACACTGAAGCTTTCTTT. Its protein product is CASGQGVLNTEAFF.

CDR3 nucleotide sequence: TGCGCCAGCAGCCGCGACAGGGCATCCTCCACTGAAGCTTTCTTT. Protein sequence: CASSRDRASSTEAFF. The genes are TRBV4-1 and TRBJ1-1, with 7 bases lining up with TRBD1. CDR3 length: 15 amino acids. Germline trimming cut 4 bases from V and 4 bases from J; bases unmatched to any gene: 9. Germline V gives CDR1 MGHRA, CDR2 YSYEKL.

J is TRBJ1-6 and V is TRBV6-5; D not resolved. CDR1 MNHEY and CDR2 SVGAGI come from the germline V gene. Trimming took off 6 bases at V and 10 bases at J, with 10 bases between the two ends. This CDR3 is built from 12 residues. The CDR3 region has the DNA TGTGCCAGCAGAGAGGGTGACTCACCCCTCCACTTT. This sequence encodes CASREGDSPLHF.

The rearrangement joins TRBV9 to TRBJ2-2; 9 bases are a match to TRBD1. The V segment lost 4 bases and the J segment 5 bases; nucleotides outside the gene matches: 9. The CDR3 extends over 16 amino acids. Germline CDR1 SGDLS, CDR2 YYNGEE. The CDR3 DNA is TGTGCCAGCAGCTCCTCACAGGGGGCGGGGACCGGGGAGCTGTTTTTT. As protein: CASSSSQGAGTGELFF.

This clone was detected a few times. V and J are TRBV19 and TRBJ1-5; D may be TRBD1 (6 bases). Per germline, CDR1 LNHDA and CDR2 SQIVND (reference sequence). V gave up 4 bases and J gave up 3 bases, with 10 bases separating them. The CDR3 extends over 14 amino acids. Here the CDR3 DNA reads TGTGCCAGTAGTACCGGACAGCTCAATCAGCCCCAGCATTTT. It yields the protein CASSTGQLNQPQHF. The full variable domain, in which reference TRBV19 and TRBJ1-5 provide the parts outside the CDR3, is DGGITQSPKYLFRKEGQNVTLSCEQNLNHDAMYWYRQDPGQGLRLIYYSQIVNDFQKGDIAEGYSVSREKKESFPLTVTSAQKNPTAFYLCASSTGQLNQPQHFGDGTRLSIL.

Comment on this clone: It is likely a read error, because the conserved phenylalanine at the end of the CDR3 is missing. Other nucleotide sequences in the sample specify the same CDR3. The chain couples TRBV13 to TRBJ2-2; unclear D gene. Germline CDR1 and CDR2: PRHDT and FYEKMQ (reference sequence). The CDR3 sequence is 12 residues long. Here the CDR3 reads CASSSGSGELFV. In DNA, the CDR3 is TGTGCAAGTAGCTCGGGCTCCGGGGAGCTGTTTGTT.

V and J are TRBV4-1 and TRBJ2-7; 7 bases align to TRBD2. Germline V CDR1 and CDR2: MGHRA, YSYEKL. The CDR3 length is 14 residues. Trimming took 1 base from V and 0 from J; bases not matched to a gene: 0. The CDR3 nucleotides are TGCGCCAGCAGCCAAGGGACTAGCTCCTACGAGCAGTACTTC. It is translated as CASSQGTSSYEQYF.

The rearrangement joins TRBV29-1 to TRBJ1-1, with 8 nucleotides matching TRBD1. CDR1 is SQVTM, CDR2 ANQGSEA, per germline. Germline trimming cut 6 bases from V and 1 base from J; bases unmatched to any gene: 7. CDR3 length: 14 residues. The CDR3 is CSVSPGTGNTEAFF. CDR3 nucleotide sequence: TGCAGCGTCTCCCCCGGGACAGGGAACACTGAAGCTTTCTTT.

The table lists this clone with a count of one. The V gene is TRBV15, the J gene TRBJ1-6; maybe TRBD1 (6 bases). V was trimmed by 3 bases and J by 3 bases, leaving 15 bases between them. This CDR3 spans 17 amino acids. Germline CDR1 and CDR2: LNHNV and YYDKDF (reference sequence). CDR3 protein: CATSSETGPLYNSPLHF. As DNA, the CDR3 is TGTGCCACCAGCAGTGAAACAGGGCCTCTCTATAATTCACCCCTCCACTTT.

In its sample, this clone was seen a few times. The V call is TRBV10-3, the J call TRBJ1-2; 8 nucleotides line up with TRBD1. Germline V gene data show CDR1 as ENHRY and CDR2 as SYGVKD. J was trimmed by 4 bases and V by 8 bases; bases with no gene match: 12. CDR3 length: 15 amino acids. The CDR3 coding sequence is TGTGCCATCGGAAGTGACAGGGGAGATTCCTATGGCTACACCTTC. Protein: CAIGSDRGDSYGYTF.

The gene calls are TRBV11-3 and TRBJ1-1; 8 positions agree with TRBD1. With 5 bases clipped from V and 8 bases from J, the junction kept 4 bases outside the gene matches. Germline loops: CDR1 SGHNT, CDR2 YENEEA. CDR3 size: 12 residues. The CDR3 sequence: CASSARDREAFF. The CDR3 bases are TGTGCCAGCAGCGCTCGGGACAGGGAAGCTTTCTTT.

The chain joins TRBV27 to TRBJ1-4; the D is unclear. V lost 6 bases and J 0 bases, leaving 11 bases between the germline ends. This CDR3 spans 15 amino acids. Germline values: CDR1 MNHEY, CDR2 SMNVEV (reference sequence). The CDR3 DNA follows: TGTGCCAGCAGGGGTTATGAGGCAACTAATGAAAAACTGTTTTTT. Translation: CASRGYEATNEKLFF.